These 17 T cell receptor beta chains originate from one sample sequenced in a study of T cells after yellow fever vaccination. A single record per CDR3 protein comes from TCRdb applying MiXCR to the 5' RACE reads. This table holds about 350,000 distinct CDR3 sequences, around an eighth found once. Source: CD4+ T cells sorted from PBMCs, taken 15 days after the yellow fever booster vaccination. The source of these receptors is a young man who received the YFV17D yellow fever vaccine.

The chain links TRBV6-5 to TRBJ1-6, with D hard to call. Trimming took 5 bases from V and 10 from J, leaving 15 bases between them. CDR1 and CDR2 from the germline V gene are MNHEY and SVGAGI. CDR3 size: 14 residues. CDR3: CASSREARWSPLHF. The CDR3 DNA is TGTGCCAGCAGTCGAGAGGCCCGCTGGTCACCCCTCCACTTT.

The rearrangement links TRBV19 to TRBJ1-1; the D is unclear. Trimming shortened V by 7 bases and J by 0 bases, and 9 bases separated the two germline ends. Germline V CDR1 and CDR2: LNHDA, SQIVND (reference sequence). The length of the CDR3 is 13 residues. Here the CDR3 reads CASTFTLNTEAFF. CDR3 DNA sequence: TGTGCCAGTACCTTCACATTGAACACTGAAGCTTTCTTT. The full variable domain, in which reference TRBV19 and TRBJ1-1 provide the parts outside the CDR3, is DGGITQSPKYLFRKEGQNVTLSCEQNLNHDAMYWYRQDPGQGLRLIYYSQIVNDFQKGDIAEGYSVSREKKESFPLTVTSAQKNPTAFYLCASTFTLNTEAFFGQGTRLTVV.

This clonotype was seen repeatedly, ten times or more. In DNA, the CDR3 is TGTGCCAGCAGTCCCCCGTTTGGGGACAGGGACTATGGCTACACCTTC. It codes for CASSPPFGDRDYGYTF. This chain joins TRBV27 and TRBJ1-2; 9 positions match TRBD1. CDR3 size: 16 residues. The V gene's germline CDR1 is MNHEY and CDR2 SMNVEV (reference sequence). Germline trimming cut 5 bases from V and 3 bases from J; bases unmatched to any gene: 10.

This clonotype was seen repeatedly, ten times or more. The genes are TRBV4-1 and TRBJ2-3; D not certain. The CDR3 consists of 14 residues. Per the germline V gene, CDR1 is MGHRA and CDR2 is YSYEKL. Trimming stripped 1 base from V and 4 bases from J, with 9 bases between. CDR3 region: CASSQGPESDTQYF. DNA for the CDR3: TGCGCCAGCAGCCAAGGTCCAGAATCAGATACGCAGTATTTT.

This clonotype was seen many times. This CDR3 reads CASSRDSYNEQFF. CDR3 DNA sequence: TGTGCCAGCAGCCGGGACAGCTACAATGAGCAGTTCTTC. The genes are TRBV7-9 and TRBJ2-1; 7 bases line up with TRBD1. CDR3 length: 13 residues. J gave up 3 bases and V 5 bases, and 1 base lay outside the gene matches. Germline CDR1 SEHNR, CDR2 FQNEAQ (reference sequence). Combining the CDR3 with reference TRBV7-9 and TRBJ2-1 gives the whole variable domain DTGVSQNPRHKITKRGQNVTFRCDPISEHNRLYWYRQTLGQGPEFLTYFQNEAQLEKSRLLSDRFSAERPKGSFSTLEIQRTEQGDSAMYLCASSRDSYNEQFFGPGTRLTVL.

This clonotype has more than one count but fewer than ten. Here the CDR3 reads CASSPTYMGYTF. The CDR3 bases are TGTGCCAGCTCACCGACTTATATGGGATACACCTTC. This rearrangement joins TRBV18 to TRBJ1-2; unclear D gene. The CDR3 consists of 12 residues. Germline V gives CDR1 KGHSH, CDR2 LQKENI. V dropped 3 bases and J dropped 11 bases, with 13 bases sitting between them.

This clonotype was observed a handful of times. The J gene is TRBJ1-5, the V gene TRBV10-3, with TRBD1 matching over 7 bases. The CDR3 is 15 amino acids. The germline V gene has CDR1 ENHRY and CDR2 SYGVKD. The trim removed 0 bases at V and 4 bases at J, leaving 3 bases unmatched. CDR3 amino acids: CAISESRGLNQPQHF. The CDR3 DNA follows: TGTGCCATCAGTGAGTCTAGGGGGCTGAATCAGCCCCAGCATTTT.

The chain carries TRBV6-5 and TRBJ1-2; D is perhaps TRBD1 (6 bases). This CDR3 spans 17 amino acids. Germline CDR1 MNHEY, CDR2 SVGAGI. V dropped 0 bases and J dropped 0 bases, with 14 bases sitting between them. In nucleotides, the CDR3 is TGTGCCAGCAGTTACTCCAGGACAGTAGTATCTAACTATGGCTACACCTTC. It yields the protein CASSYSRTVVSNYGYTF.

CDR3 amino acids: CASSYSSGTALNNEQFF. The CDR3 DNA reads as TGTGCCAGCAGTTACTCCTCTGGGACAGCACTTAACAATGAGCAGTTCTTC. This chain connects TRBV6-5 to TRBJ2-1; 7 bases are shared with TRBD1. Trimming took 0 bases from V and 5 from J; bases not matched to a gene: 10. The CDR3 length is 17 residues. CDR1 MNHEY and CDR2 SVGAGI come from the germline V gene.

The rearrangement joins TRBV6-2 or TRBV6-3 to TRBJ2-2, with D maybe TRBD1 (5 bases). With 5 bases removed from V and 8 bases from J, the gap between germline ends came to 12 bases. Germline CDR1 reads MNHEY; CDR2 reads SVGEGT. The CDR3 loop spans 13 amino acids. DNA of the CDR3: TGTGCCAGCAGTCCCTGGAGACAGGGGGAGCTGTTTTTT. It yields the protein CASSPWRQGELFF.

The gene calls are TRBV7-3 and TRBJ2-1; D may be TRBD1 (5 bases). The germline gives CDR1 SGHTA, CDR2 FQGTGA. The CDR3 has 16 amino acids. V was trimmed by 5 bases and J by 3 bases, leaving 17 bases between them. CDR3 sequence (DNA): TGTGCCAGCAGCACTCAGCCGACAGACCACTACAATGAGCAGTTCTTC. Amino acid sequence: CASSTQPTDHYNEQFF.

This chain uses TRBV6-6 with TRBJ1-2, with D unresolved. V was shortened by 8 bases and J by 8 bases, with 9 bases between the two germline ends. The CDR3 has 10 amino acids. Germline V gene lookup returns CDR1 MNHNY and CDR2 SVGAGI (reference sequence). This CDR3 is CASAQEGYTF. In DNA, the CDR3 is TGTGCCAGCGCTCAGGAAGGCTACACCTTC.

The chain has TRBV9 and TRBJ2-5, with 7 positions matching TRBD1. Trimming removed 4 bases from V and 4 bases from J; junction bases left unmatched: 7. Germline loops: CDR1 SGDLS, CDR2 YYNGEE. This CDR3 has 14 residues. CDR3 nucleotide sequence: TGTGCCAGCAGCACCCGACAGGGTTTAGAGACCCAGTACTTC. Amino acid sequence: CASSTRQGLETQYF.

The chain couples TRBV9 to TRBJ1-1; D unclear. The V end was cut by 4 bases, the J end by 1 base, with 11 bases between. Germline CDR1 and CDR2: SGDLS and YYNGEE. The CDR3 runs to 14 residues. CDR3 nucleotide sequence: TGTGCCAGCAGCCCTGGGAGAGGGAACACTGAAGCTTTCTTT. Protein sequence: CASSPGRGNTEAFF.

The chain couples TRBV4-2 to TRBJ1-4; D is uncertain. The CDR3 is made up of 16 amino acids. The germline V gene has CDR1 LGHNA and CDR2 YNFKEQ. Trimming took 0 bases from V and 8 from J, leaving 16 bases between them. The CDR3 DNA is TGTGCCAGCAGCCAAGACGTAACCCGGGGTGGAGAAAAACTGTTTTTT. As protein: CASSQDVTRGGEKLFF.

This clonotype was observed a handful of times. A clone one base away is much larger, so this may be a read error. The chain combines TRBV20-1 with TRBJ2-7; TRBD1 is a possible D gene (6 bases). CDR3 size: 14 residues. Germline V gene data show CDR1 as DFQATT and CDR2 as SNEGSKA (reference sequence). This CDR3 reads CSASLPRGPYERYF. The DNA for the CDR3 is TGCAGTGCCAGCCTGCCCAGGGGCCCCTACGAGCGGTACTTC.

This clonotype appeared a few times. The V call is TRBV6-5, the J call TRBJ2-5, with D perhaps TRBD2 (6 bases). Germline CDR1 MNHEY, CDR2 SVGAGI. V was trimmed by 6 bases and J by 7 bases, leaving 18 bases between them. This CDR3 spans 14 amino acids. The CDR3: CASRTALDGGTQYF. The CDR3 DNA follows: TGTGCCAGCAGGACCGCACTGGACGGGGGGACCCAGTACTTC.